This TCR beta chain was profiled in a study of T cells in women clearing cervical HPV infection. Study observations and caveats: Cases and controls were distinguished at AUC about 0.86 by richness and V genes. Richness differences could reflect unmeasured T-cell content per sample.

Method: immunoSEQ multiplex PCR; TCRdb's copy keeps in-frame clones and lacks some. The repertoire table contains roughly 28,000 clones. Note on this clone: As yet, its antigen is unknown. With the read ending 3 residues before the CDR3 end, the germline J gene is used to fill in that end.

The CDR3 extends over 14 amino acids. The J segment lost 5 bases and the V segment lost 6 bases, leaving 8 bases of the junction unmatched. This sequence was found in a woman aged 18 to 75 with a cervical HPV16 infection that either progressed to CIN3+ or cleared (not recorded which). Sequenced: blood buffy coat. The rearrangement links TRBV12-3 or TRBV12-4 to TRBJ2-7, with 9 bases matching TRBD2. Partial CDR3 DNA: TGTGCCAGCAGCAGGGGTAGCGGGAGCCACGAG. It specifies CASSRGSGSHE. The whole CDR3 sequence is CASSRGSGSHEQYF.